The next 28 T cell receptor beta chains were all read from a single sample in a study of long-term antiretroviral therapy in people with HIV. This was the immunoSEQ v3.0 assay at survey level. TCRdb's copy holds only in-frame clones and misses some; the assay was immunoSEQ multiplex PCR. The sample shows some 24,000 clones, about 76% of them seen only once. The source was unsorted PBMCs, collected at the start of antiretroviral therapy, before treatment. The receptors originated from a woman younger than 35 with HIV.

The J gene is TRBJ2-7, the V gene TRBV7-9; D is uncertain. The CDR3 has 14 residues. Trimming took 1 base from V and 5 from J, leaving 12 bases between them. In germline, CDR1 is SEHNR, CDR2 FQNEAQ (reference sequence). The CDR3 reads CASSLGPGADEQYF. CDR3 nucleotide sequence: TGTGCCAGCAGCTTAGGTCCAGGCGCAGACGAGCAGTACTTC. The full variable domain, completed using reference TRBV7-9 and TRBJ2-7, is DTGVSQNPRHKITKRGQNVTFRCDPISEHNRLYWYRQTLGQGPEFLTYFQNEAQLEKSRLLSDRFSAERPKGSFSTLEIQRTEQGDSAMYLCASSLGPGADEQYFGPGTRLTVT.

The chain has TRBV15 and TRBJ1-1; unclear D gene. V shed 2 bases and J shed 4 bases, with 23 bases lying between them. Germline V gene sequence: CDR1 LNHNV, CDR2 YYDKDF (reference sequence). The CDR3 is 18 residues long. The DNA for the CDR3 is TGTGCCACCAGCAGACCTTACCTAGACATTGCGGCAGGCACTGAAGCTTTCTTT. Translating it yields CATSRPYLDIAAGTEAFF.

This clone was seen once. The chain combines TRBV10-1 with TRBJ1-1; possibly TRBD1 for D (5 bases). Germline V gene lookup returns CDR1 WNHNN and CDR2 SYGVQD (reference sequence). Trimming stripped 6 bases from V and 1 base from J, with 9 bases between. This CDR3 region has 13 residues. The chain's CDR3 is CASREQENTEAFF. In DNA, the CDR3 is TGCGCCAGCAGAGAACAGGAGAACACTGAAGCTTTCTTT.

The CDR3 here is CSVGGKLTDTQYF. As DNA, the CDR3 is TGCAGCGTTGGAGGAAAACTGACAGATACGCAGTATTTT. This chain connects TRBV29-1 to TRBJ2-3; D unclear. V shed 4 bases and J shed 3 bases, with 11 bases lying between them. CDR3 length: 13 amino acids. Germline V lookup: CDR1 SQVTM, CDR2 ANQGSEA.

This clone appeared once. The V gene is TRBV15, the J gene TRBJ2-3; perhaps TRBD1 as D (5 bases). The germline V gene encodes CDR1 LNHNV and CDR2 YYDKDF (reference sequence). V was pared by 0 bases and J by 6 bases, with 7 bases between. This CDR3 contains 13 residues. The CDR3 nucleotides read TGTGCCACCAGCAGAGATAGGGGCGATACGCAGTATTTT. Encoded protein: CATSRDRGDTQYF.

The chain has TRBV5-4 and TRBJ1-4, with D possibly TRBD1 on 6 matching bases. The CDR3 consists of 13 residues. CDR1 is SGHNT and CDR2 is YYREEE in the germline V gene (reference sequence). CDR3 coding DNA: TGTGCATACGCTTGGGGGGCGGATGAAAAACTGTTTTTT. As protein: CAYAWGADEKLFF.

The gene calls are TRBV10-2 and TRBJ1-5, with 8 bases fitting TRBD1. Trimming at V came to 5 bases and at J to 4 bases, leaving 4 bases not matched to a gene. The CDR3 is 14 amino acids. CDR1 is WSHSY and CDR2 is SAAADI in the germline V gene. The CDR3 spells CASSRQGRNQPQHF. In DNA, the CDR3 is TGCGCCAGCAGTCGACAGGGGCGAAATCAGCCCCAGCATTTT.

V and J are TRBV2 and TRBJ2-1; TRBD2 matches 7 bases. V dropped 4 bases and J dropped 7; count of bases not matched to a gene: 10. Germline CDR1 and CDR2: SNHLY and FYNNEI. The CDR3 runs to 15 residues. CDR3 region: CASSAKASGRNEQFF. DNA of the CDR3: TGTGCCAGCAGTGCAAAGGCTAGCGGCCGGAATGAGCAGTTCTTC.

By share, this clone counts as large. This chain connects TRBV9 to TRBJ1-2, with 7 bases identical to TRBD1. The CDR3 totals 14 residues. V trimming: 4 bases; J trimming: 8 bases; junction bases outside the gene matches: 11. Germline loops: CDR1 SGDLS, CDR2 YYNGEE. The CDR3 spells CASSTNTGVEGYTF. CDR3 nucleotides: TGTGCCAGCAGCACTAATACAGGGGTGGAGGGCTACACCTTC.

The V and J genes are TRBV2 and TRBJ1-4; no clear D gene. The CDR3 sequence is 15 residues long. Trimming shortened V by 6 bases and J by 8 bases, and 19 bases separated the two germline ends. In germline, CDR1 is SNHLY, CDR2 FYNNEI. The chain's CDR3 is CASRSTGSRGEKLFF. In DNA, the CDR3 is TGTGCCAGCAGGTCAACGGGATCCCGAGGGGAAAAACTGTTTTTT.

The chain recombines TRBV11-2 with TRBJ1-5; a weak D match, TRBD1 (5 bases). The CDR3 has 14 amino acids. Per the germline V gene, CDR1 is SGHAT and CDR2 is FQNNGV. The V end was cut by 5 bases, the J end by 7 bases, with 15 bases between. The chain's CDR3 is CASSRGELNQPQHF. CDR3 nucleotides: TGTGCCAGCAGCCGAGGGGAGCTTAACCAGCCCCAGCATTTT.

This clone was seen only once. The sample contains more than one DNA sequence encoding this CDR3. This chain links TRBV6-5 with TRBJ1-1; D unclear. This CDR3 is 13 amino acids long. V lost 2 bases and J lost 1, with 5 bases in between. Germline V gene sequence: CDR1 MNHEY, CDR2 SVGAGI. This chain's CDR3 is CASSYGRNTEAFF. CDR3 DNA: TGTGCCAGCAGTTACGGCAGGAACACTGAAGCTTTCTTT.

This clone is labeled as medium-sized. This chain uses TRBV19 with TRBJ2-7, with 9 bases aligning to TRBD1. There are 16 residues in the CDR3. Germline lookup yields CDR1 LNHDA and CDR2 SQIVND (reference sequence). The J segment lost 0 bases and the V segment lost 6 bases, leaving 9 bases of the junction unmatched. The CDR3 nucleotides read TGTGCCAGTAGGGGGACGAGGACAGGGGCCTCCTACGAGCAGTACTTC. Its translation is CASRGTRTGASYEQYF.

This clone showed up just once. In DNA form, the CDR3 reads TGTGCCAGCAGCCCAACCCAGACATGGAGCAATCAGCCCCAGCATTTT. This sequence encodes CASSPTQTWSNQPQHF. The chain links TRBV7-2 to TRBJ1-5, with D unresolved. The CDR3 has 16 residues. Germline V gene data show CDR1 as SGHTA and CDR2 as FQGNSA. V shed 5 bases and J shed 1 base, with 15 bases lying between them.

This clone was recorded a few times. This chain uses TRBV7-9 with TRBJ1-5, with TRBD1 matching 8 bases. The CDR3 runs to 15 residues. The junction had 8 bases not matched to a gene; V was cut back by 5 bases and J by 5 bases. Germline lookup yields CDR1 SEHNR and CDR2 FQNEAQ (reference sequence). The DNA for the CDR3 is TGTGCCAGCAGCGACTCTTCGGACAGGGATCAGCCCCAGCATTTT. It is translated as CASSDSSDRDQPQHF.

The CDR3 nucleotides read TGTGCCAGCAGCTACGGACCCTCTGTACCCACTCCCAATGAGCAGTTCTTC. It yields the protein CASSYGPSVPTPNEQFF. V is TRBV7-2 and J is TRBJ2-1; D is ambiguous. The CDR3 consists of 17 residues. V dropped 4 bases and J dropped 6 bases, with 22 bases sitting between them. Germline-derived CDR1 and CDR2 are SGHTA and FQGNSA. Based on the CDR3 plus reference TRBV7-2 and TRBJ2-1, the full variable domain is GAGVSQSPSNKVTEKGKDVELRCDPISGHTALYWYRQSLGQGLEFLIYFQGNSAPDKSGLPSDRFSAERTGGSVSTLTIQRTQQEDSAVYLCASSYGPSVPTPNEQFFGPGTRLTVL.

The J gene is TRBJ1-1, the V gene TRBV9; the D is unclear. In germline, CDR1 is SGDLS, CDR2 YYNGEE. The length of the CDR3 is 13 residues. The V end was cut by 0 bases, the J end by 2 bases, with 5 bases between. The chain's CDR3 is CASSVGPNTEAFF. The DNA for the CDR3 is TGTGCCAGCAGCGTAGGGCCCAACACTGAAGCTTTCTTT.

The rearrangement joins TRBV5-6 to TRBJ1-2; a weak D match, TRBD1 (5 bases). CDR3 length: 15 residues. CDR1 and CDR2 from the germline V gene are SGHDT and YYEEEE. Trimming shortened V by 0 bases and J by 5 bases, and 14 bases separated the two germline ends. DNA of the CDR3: TGTGCCAGCAGCTTGGGATTTGGGGGAGCGTATGGCTACACCTTC. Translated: CASSLGFGGAYGYTF.

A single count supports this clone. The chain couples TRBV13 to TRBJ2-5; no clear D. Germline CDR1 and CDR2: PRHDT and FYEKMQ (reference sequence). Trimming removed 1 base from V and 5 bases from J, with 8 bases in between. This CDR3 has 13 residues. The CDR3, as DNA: TGTGCCAGCAGCTTAGTCTACTGGGAGACCCAGTACTTC. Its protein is CASSLVYWETQYF. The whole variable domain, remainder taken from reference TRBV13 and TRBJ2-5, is AAGVIQSPRHLIKEKRETATLKCYPIPRHDTVYWYQQGPGQDPQFLISFYEKMQSDKGSIPDRFSAQQFSDYHSELNMSSLELGDSALYFCASSLVYWETQYFGPGTRLLVL.

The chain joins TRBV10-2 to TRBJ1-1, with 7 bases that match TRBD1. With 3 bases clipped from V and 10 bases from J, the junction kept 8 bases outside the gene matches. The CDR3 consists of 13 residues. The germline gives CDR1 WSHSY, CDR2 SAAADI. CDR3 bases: TGCGCCAGCAGTGAAGACAGGGCCCTACCAGCTTTCTTT. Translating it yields CASSEDRALPAFF.

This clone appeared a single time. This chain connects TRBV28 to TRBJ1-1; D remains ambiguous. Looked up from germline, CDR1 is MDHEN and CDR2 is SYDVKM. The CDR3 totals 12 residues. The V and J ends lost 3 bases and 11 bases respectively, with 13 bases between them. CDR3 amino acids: CASSLASRRAFF. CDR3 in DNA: TGTGCCAGCAGTTTGGCGAGTCGACGGGCTTTCTTT.

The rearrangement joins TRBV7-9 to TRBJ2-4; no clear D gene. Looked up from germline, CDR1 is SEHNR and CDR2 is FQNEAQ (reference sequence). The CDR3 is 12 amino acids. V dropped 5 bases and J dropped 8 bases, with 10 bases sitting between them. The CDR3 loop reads CASSPSRDIQYF. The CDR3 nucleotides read TGTGCCAGCAGCCCATCCCGCGACATTCAGTACTTC.

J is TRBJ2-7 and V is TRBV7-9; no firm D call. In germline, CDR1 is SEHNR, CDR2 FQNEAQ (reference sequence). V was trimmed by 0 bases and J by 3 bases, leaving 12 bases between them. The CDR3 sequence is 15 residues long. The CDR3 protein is CASSLAVSISYEQYF. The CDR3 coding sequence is TGTGCCAGCAGCTTAGCGGTCAGTATAAGCTACGAGCAGTACTTC.

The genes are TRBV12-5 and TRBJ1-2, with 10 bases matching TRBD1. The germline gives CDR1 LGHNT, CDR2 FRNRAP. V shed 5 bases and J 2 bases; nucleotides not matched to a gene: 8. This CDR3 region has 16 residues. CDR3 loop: CASGPTGTGDNYGYTF. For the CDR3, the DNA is TGTGCTAGTGGTCCCACCGGGACAGGGGACAACTATGGCTACACCTTC. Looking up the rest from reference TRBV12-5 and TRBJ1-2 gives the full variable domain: DARVTQTPRHKVTEMGQEVTMRCQPILGHNTVFWYRQTMMQGLELLAYFRNRAPLDDSGMPKDRFSAEMPDATLATLKIQPSEPRDSAVYFCASGPTGTGDNYGYTFGSGTRLTVV.

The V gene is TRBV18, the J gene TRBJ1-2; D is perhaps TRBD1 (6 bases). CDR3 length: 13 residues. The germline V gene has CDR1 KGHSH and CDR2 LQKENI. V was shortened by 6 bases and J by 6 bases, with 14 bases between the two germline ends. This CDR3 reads CASSKSGQNGYTF. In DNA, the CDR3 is TGTGCCAGCTCTAAAAGCGGACAGAATGGCTACACCTTC. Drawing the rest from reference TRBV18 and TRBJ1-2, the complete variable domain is NAGVMQNPRHLVRRRGQEARLRCSPMKGHSHVYWYRQLPEEGLKFMVYLQKENIIDESGMPKERFSAEFPKEGPSILRIQQVVRGDSAAYFCASSKSGQNGYTFGSGTRLTVV.

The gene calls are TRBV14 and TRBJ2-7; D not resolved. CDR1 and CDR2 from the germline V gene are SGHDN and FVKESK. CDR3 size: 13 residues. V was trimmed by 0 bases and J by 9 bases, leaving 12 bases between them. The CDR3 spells CASSQDGHSRQYF. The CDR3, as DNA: TGTGCCAGCAGCCAAGATGGCCACTCGAGGCAGTACTTC.

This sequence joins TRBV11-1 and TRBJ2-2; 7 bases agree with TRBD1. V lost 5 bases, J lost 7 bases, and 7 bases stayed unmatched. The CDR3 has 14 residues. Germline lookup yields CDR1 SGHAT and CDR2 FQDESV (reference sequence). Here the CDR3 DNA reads TGTGCCAGCAGCCAAAACAGGGGTGGCGGGGAGCTGTTTTTT. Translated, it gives CASSQNRGGGELFF.

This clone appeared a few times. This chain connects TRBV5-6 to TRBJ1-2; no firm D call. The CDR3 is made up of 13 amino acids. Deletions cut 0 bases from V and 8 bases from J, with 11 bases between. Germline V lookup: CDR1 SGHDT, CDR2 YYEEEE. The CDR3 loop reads CASSLGANRGYTF. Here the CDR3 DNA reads TGTGCCAGCAGCTTGGGGGCCAACCGGGGCTACACCTTC.